This TCR beta chain was identified during a study of cytomegalovirus exposure and HLA in healthy donors. This PCR relied on a set of 60 Vbeta primers and 13 Jbeta primers. Produced via immunoSEQ multiplex PCR; TCRdb's table is partial and in-frame only. The data contain fewer than 150,000 clones, approximately 80% of them seen just once; the ten biggest clones take up just under 2.5%. This clonotype was sampled from a woman aged 18-30 years in good health and CMV-seronegative. Sequencing input: PBMCs.

The CDR3 loop reads CASSEAGSRGEQYF. CDR3 coding DNA: TGTGCCAGCAGTGAAGCAGGCTCCCGAGGCGAGCAGTACTTC. V gene TRBV2 combines with J gene TRBJ2-7; D not certain. Trimming removed 0 bases at V and 6 bases at J, with 12 bases between. This CDR3 is 14 amino acids long. The V gene's germline CDR1 is SNHLY and CDR2 FYNNEI.